This T cell receptor beta chain derives from a study of OX40 agonist ivuxolimab in advanced cancers. Across the whole study: Patients with hepatocellular carcinoma, melanoma, renal cell or head and neck cancer made up the dose-escalation patients. Eligibility admitted prior anti-PD-1, anti-PD-L1 or anti-CTLA-4 therapy; 35% to 40% had some.

CDR3 length: 17 amino acids. Germline CDR1 reads LNHDA; CDR2 reads SQIVND (reference sequence). V was pared by 4 bases and J by 2 bases, with 14 bases of the junction left unmatched. Clones were sequenced by immunoSEQ multiplex PCR, and TCRdb holds only the in-frame ones, with some missing. Among some 77,000 clones listed, roughly 87% were seen once. This clonotype was sampled from an adult with an advanced solid tumor such as melanoma, head and neck, liver or kidney cancer. Sample: CD4+ or CD8+ T cells sorted from blood, taken in a trial of the OX40 agonist ivuxolimab. This rearrangement joins TRBV19 to TRBJ2-7; TRBD2 matches 7 bases. CDR3 sequence: CASSKMPPSGGTYEQYF. In DNA, the CDR3 is TGTGCCAGTAGTAAGATGCCCCCTAGCGGAGGAACCTACGAGCAGTACTTC.